Presented here are 8 T cell receptor beta chains from one specimen sequenced in a study of blood T cell repertoires in COVID-19. Repertoires were generated with immunoSEQ multiplex PCR, while TCRdb's copy carries only in-frame clones and drops some. The sample lists around 120,000 clones, roughly 87% occurring once. What was sequenced was peripheral blood. The source of these receptors is a man older than 75 with acute or convalescent COVID-19.

This clone was recorded only once. V is TRBV7-3 and J is TRBJ2-5, with 9 bases fitting TRBD1. Trimming cost V 6 bases and J 6 bases; bases outside gene matches: 8. Germline V gives CDR1 SGHTA, CDR2 FQGTGA. CDR3 length: 14 amino acids. CDR3: CASSSTGGVQTQYF. DNA for the CDR3: TGTGCCAGCAGTTCGACAGGGGGAGTACAGACCCAGTACTTC.

The chain recombines TRBV5-1 with TRBJ2-7; D is possibly TRBD1 (6 bases). V shed 4 bases and J shed 6 bases, with 11 bases lying between them. Germline CDR1 is SGHRS and CDR2 is YFSETQ. This CDR3 contains 12 residues. CDR3 bases: TGCGCCAGCAGCACTGACAGGAGCGAGCAGTACTTC. It encodes CASSTDRSEQYF.

The V and J genes are TRBV9 and TRBJ1-4, with no clear D. The V end was cut by 4 bases, the J end by 0 bases, with 10 bases between. CDR3 length equals 15 residues. Germline CDR1 and CDR2: SGDLS and YYNGEE. CDR3 amino acids: CASSPTGTTNEKLFF. CDR3 in DNA: TGTGCCAGCAGCCCAACCGGGACAACTAATGAAAAACTGTTTTTT.

V is TRBV10-3 and J is TRBJ1-2; 10 bases are shared with TRBD1. The CDR3 runs to 13 residues. The germline V gene encodes CDR1 ENHRY and CDR2 SYGVKD. The trim removed 8 bases at V and 3 bases at J, leaving 3 bases unmatched. The CDR3 nucleotides read TGTGCCATCTCCGGGACAGGGGACTATGGCTACACCTTC. Translation: CAISGTGDYGYTF.

V usage is TRBV4-1 and J usage is TRBJ1-3; TRBD1 might be the D (5 bases). Looked up from germline, CDR1 is MGHRA and CDR2 is YSYEKL. V dropped 0 bases and J dropped 1 base, with 13 bases sitting between them. The CDR3 is 17 residues long. The CDR3 is CASSQDYGGWSGNTIYF. The DNA for the CDR3 is TGCGCCAGCAGCCAAGACTATGGGGGGTGGTCTGGAAACACCATATATTTT.

The rearrangement joins TRBV2 to TRBJ1-2; possibly TRBD1 for D (6 bases). V gave up 6 bases and J gave up 2 bases, with 10 bases separating them. This CDR3 contains 13 residues. Looked up from germline, CDR1 is SNHLY and CDR2 is FYNNEI. The CDR3 nucleotides are TGTGCCAGCAGACCGGGACAAAACTATGGCTACACCTTC. It translates to CASRPGQNYGYTF.

This chain connects TRBV6-2 or TRBV6-3 to TRBJ2-2; TRBD1 aligns across 8 bases. The V gene's germline CDR1 is MNHEY and CDR2 SVGEGT. This CDR3 region has 13 residues. V lost 5 bases to trimming and J lost 7 bases; unmatched junction nucleotides: 3. The CDR3 is CASSDRGVGELFF. DNA for the CDR3: TGTGCCAGCAGTGACAGGGGAGTCGGGGAGCTGTTTTTT.

J is TRBJ1-2 and V is TRBV9; the D is unclear. CDR3 length equals 14 residues. Deletions cut 4 bases from V and 0 bases from J, with 10 bases between. CDR1 is SGDLS and CDR2 is YYNGEE in the germline V gene. The CDR3: CASSPDGANYGYTF. CDR3 DNA sequence: TGTGCCAGCAGCCCAGACGGAGCTAACTATGGCTACACCTTC. Using reference TRBV9 and TRBJ1-2 for the parts outside the CDR3, the full variable domain is DSGVTQTPKHLITATGQRVTLRCSPRSGDLSVYWYQQSLDQGLQFLIQYYNGEERAKGNILERFSAQQFPDLHSELNLSSLELGDSALYFCASSPDGANYGYTFGSGTRLTVV.